The entry below describes one TCR beta chain. Its matching antigen is unknown. The sample originates from a study of PD-1 blockade in classical Hodgkin lymphoma. Findings of the study overall: Complete responders entered with baseline diversity on par with newly diagnosed patients, the results showed.

Profiling relied on immunoSEQ multiplex PCR, and the TCRdb table lists in-frame clones only, not all of them. The repertoire holds tens of thousands of clones, with 85% as singletons. Every patient was affected by relapse after autologous stem cell transplantation, while exposure to brentuximab vedotin was not uniform. CD4+ T cells were purified from thawed PBMCs by magnetic negative selection. Germline V gene lookup returns CDR1 GTSNPN and CDR2 SVGIG (reference sequence). The CDR3 covers 16 residues. V was cut by 3 bases and J by 6 bases, with 20 bases left in between. The chain is built from TRBV30 and TRBJ2-2; possibly TRBD2 for D (6 bases). The receptor's source is a human donor with classical Hodgkin lymphoma. This specimen consisted of CD4+ T cells from blood, obtained at baseline. The CDR3 nucleotides are TGTGCCTGGAGCGTTGCCTACCGGGAGAAGGCCGGGGAGCTGTTTTTT. Amino acid sequence: CAWSVAYREKAGELFF.